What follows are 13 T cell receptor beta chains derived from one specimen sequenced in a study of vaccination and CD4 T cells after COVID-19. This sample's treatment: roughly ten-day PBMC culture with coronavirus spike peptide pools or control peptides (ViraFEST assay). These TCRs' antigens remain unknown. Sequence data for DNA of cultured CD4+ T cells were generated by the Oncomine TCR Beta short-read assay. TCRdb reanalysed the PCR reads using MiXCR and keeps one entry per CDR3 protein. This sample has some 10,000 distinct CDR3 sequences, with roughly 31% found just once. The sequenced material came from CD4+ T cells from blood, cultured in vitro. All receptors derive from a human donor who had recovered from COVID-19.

The CDR3 region is CASSSPGAKAEAFF. DNA for the CDR3: TGTGCCAGCTCATCCCCGGGGGCCAAAGCTGAAGCTTTCTTT. This rearrangement joins TRBV18 to TRBJ1-1, with TRBD1 as a possible D gene (6 bases). Germline CDR1 reads KGHSH; CDR2 reads LQKENI. The CDR3 loop spans 14 amino acids. Between the trimmed V and J ends, which lost 5 bases and 6 bases, there was a span of 16 bases.

The CDR3 region is CASNGLGAGVGETQYF. The DNA for the CDR3 is TGTGCCAGCAACGGCCTCGGGGCGGGGGTAGGGGAGACCCAGTACTTC. The rearrangement joins TRBV11-3 to TRBJ2-5, with 7 bases identical to TRBD2. Looked up from germline, CDR1 is SGHNT and CDR2 is YENEEA. J gave up 5 bases and V 7 bases, and 16 bases lay outside the gene matches. The CDR3 loop spans 16 amino acids. Filled out from reference TRBV11-3 and TRBJ2-5, the complete variable domain reads EAGVVQSPRYKIIEKKQPVAFWCNPISGHNTLYWYLQNLGQGPELLIRYENEEAVDDSQLPKDRFSAERLKGVDSTLKIQPAELGDSAVYLCASNGLGAGVGETQYFGPGTRLLVL.

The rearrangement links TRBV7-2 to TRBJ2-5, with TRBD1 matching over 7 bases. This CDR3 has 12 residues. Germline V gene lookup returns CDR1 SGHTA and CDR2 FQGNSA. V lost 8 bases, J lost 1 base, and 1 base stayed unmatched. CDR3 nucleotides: TGTGCCAGCGAGGGGGCCCAAGAGACCCAGTACTTC. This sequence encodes CASEGAQETQYF.

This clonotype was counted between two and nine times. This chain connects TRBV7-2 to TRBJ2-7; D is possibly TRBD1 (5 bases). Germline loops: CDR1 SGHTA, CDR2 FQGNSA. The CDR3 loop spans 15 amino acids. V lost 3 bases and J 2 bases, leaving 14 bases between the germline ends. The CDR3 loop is CASSLDETAAYEQYF. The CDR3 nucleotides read TGTGCCAGCAGCTTGGACGAGACAGCAGCCTACGAGCAGTACTTC.

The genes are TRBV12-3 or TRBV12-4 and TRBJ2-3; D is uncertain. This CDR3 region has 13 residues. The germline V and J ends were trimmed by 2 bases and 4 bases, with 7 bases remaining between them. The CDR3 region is CASSLHGADTQYF. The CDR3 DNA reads TGTGCCAGCAGTTTACACGGAGCAGATACGCAGTATTTT.

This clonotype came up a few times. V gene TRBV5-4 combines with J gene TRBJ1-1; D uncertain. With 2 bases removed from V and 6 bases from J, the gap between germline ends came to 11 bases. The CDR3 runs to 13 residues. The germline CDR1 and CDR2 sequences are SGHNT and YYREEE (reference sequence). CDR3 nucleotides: TGTGCCAGCAGCTTTACGACGCCTGCTGAAGCTTTCTTT. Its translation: CASSFTTPAEAFF. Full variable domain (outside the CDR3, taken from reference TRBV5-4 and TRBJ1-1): ETGVTQSPTHLIKTRGQQVTLRCSSQSGHNTVSWYQQALGQGPQFIFQYYREEENGRGNFPPRFSGLQFPNYSSELNVNALELDDSALYLCASSFTTPAEAFFGQGTRLTVV.

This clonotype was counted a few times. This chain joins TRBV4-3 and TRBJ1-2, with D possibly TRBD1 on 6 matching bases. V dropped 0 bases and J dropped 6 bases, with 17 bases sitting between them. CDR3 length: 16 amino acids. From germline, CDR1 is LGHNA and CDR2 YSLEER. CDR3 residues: CASSQDPNREGNGYTF. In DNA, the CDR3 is TGCGCCAGCAGCCAAGATCCCAACAGGGAGGGGAATGGCTACACCTTC.

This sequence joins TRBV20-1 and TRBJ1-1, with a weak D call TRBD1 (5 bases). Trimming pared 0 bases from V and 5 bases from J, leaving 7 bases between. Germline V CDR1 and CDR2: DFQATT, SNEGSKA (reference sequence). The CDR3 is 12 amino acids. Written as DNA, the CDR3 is TGCAGTGCTAGAGAGGGGGGAACTGAAGCTTTCTTT. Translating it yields CSAREGGTEAFF.

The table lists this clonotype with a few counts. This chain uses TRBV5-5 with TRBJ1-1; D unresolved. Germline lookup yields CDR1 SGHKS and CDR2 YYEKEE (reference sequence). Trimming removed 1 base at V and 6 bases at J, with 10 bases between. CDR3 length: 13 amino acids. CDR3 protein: CASSLRQEAEAFF. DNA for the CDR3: TGTGCCAGCAGCTTGCGTCAGGAGGCTGAAGCTTTCTTT.

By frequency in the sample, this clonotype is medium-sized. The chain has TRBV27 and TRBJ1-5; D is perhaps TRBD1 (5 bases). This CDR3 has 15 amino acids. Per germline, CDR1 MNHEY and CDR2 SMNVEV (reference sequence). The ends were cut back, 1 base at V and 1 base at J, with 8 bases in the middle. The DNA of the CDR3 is TGTGCCAGCAGTTTATGGGGGGGGAGCAATCAGCCCCAGCATTTT. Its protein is CASSLWGGSNQPQHF.

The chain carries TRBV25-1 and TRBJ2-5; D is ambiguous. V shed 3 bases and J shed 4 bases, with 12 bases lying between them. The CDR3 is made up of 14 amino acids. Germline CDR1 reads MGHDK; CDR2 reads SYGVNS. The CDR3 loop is CASSDSGVPETQYF. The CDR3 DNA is TGTGCCAGCAGTGACTCTGGGGTCCCAGAGACCCAGTACTTC.

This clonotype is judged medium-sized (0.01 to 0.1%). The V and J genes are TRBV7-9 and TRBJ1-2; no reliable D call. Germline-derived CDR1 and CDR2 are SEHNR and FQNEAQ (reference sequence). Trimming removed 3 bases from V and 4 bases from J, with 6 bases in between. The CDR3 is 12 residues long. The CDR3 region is CASSFDGYGYTF. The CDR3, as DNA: TGTGCCAGCAGCTTCGATGGCTATGGCTACACCTTC.

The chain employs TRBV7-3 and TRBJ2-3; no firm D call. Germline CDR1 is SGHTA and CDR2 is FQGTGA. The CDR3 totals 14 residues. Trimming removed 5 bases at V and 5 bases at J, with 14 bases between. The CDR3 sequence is CASSPRLWGDTQYF. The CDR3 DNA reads TGTGCCAGCAGCCCTAGGTTATGGGGAGATACGCAGTATTTT.